This TCR beta chain was found in a study of graft-versus-host responses after intestinal transplantation. Background on the study: Anti-thymocyte globulin served as induction for all recipients, who then took tacrolimus and steroids for approximately three years.

Clones were read by immunoSEQ multiplex PCR, and TCRdb kept only the in-frame ones, dropping some. Among about 94,000 clones listed, 75% to 95% were seen once. Points on this clone: What it binds is not known.

Study observations and caveats: Early after transplant, HvG declines were associated with peak levels of circulating GvH clones. The recipient marrow held GvH clones, and some of them showed up first in ileum or blood. Elevated graft-versus-host to host-versus-graft clonal ratios in allografts were recorded for patients with graft-donor T cell macrochimerism.

Sequenced here: unstimulated CD8+ T cells sorted from spleen or lymph node cells, sampled before intestinal transplant. The origin of this receptor is a human donor who received an intestinal transplant.

Written as DNA, the CDR3 is TGTGCCAGCAGGGGGGGGCCCGCCTACGAGCAGTACTTC. Translation: CASRGGPAYEQYF. The chain links TRBV28 to TRBJ2-7; tentatively, D is TRBD2 (7 bases). The CDR3 contains 13 residues. V lost 6 bases and J 2 bases, leaving 11 bases between the germline ends. CDR1 and CDR2 (germline): MDHEN, SYDVKM.